The 28 T cell receptor beta chains given below trace back to one sample, sequenced in a study of T cells in Graves' hyperthyroidism and ophthalmopathy. Researchers amplified the TCR beta CDR3 regions from RNA transcripts. The primer set for the first-round RT-PCR of the TCR CDR3 was HTBI. TCRdb processed the multiplex PCR reads anew with MiXCR; each CDR3 protein has one entry. Of about 680,000 distinct CDR3 sequences listed, roughly a third were seen once; the top ten hold around a third. Sequenced input: blood. Every receptor here comes from a woman in her forties with Graves' hyperthyroidism.

This clonotype was seen at least ten times. The V call is TRBV6-1, the J call TRBJ2-7; D is possibly TRBD1 (5 bases). The CDR3 contains 11 residues. Trimming removed 7 bases from V and 6 bases from J, with 10 bases in between. CDR1 MNHNS and CDR2 SASEGT come from the germline V gene. The CDR3 DNA reads as TGTGCCAGCACCCAGGGTCCCGAGCAGTACTTC. As protein: CASTQGPEQYF.

For this clonotype: A much larger clone differs from this one at a single base, so this may be a read error. This chain joins TRBV7-2 and TRBJ1-2; 7 nucleotides align to TRBD1. Germline V gives CDR1 SGHTA, CDR2 FQGNSA. The CDR3 extends over 16 amino acids. V lost 1 base to trimming and J lost 0 bases; unmatched junction nucleotides: 5. The CDR3 protein is CASSLEEGQSNYGYTF. The DNA for the CDR3 is TGTGCCAGCAGCTTAGAGGAGGGACAGTCTAACTATGGCTACACCTTC.

This clonotype was seen a handful of times. The gene calls are TRBV6-5 and TRBJ2-5; the D gene could be TRBD1 or TRBD2 (5 bases each). The CDR3 runs 16 residues. Trimming removed 4 bases from V and 3 bases from J, with 18 bases in between. Germline loops: CDR1 MNHEY, CDR2 SVGAGI. For the CDR3, the DNA is TGTGCCAGCAGTTTATCAATCCGTAGAGGGGAAGAGACCCAGTACTTC. Translated, it gives CASSLSIRRGEETQYF.

The V and J genes are TRBV7-3 and TRBJ2-7, with a possible D match to TRBD2 (6 bases). The J call may be faulty, since TRBJ2-1 better matches the DNA end. The germline V gene encodes CDR1 SGHTA and CDR2 FQGTGA. The CDR3 is made up of 11 amino acids. The CDR3 nucleotides read TGTGCCAGCAGCCGGGGAGGTGAGCAGTTCTTC. Translated: CASSRGGEQFF.

J is TRBJ1-6 and V is TRBV7-3; no firm D call. The V and J ends lost 2 bases and 2 bases respectively, with 10 bases between them. Germline values: CDR1 SGHTA, CDR2 FQGTGA. The CDR3 spans 16 residues. CDR3 in DNA: TGTGCCAGCAGCTTACGGAGTAGGGCCTATAATTCACCCCTCCACTTT. Translated, it gives CASSLRSRAYNSPLHF.

This clonotype was found many times. The chain uses TRBV6-6 and TRBJ1-5, with 7 nucleotides matching TRBD1. The CDR3 covers 12 residues. With V trimmed by 8 bases and J by 6 bases, 4 bases remained unmatched. Germline CDR1 and CDR2: MNHNY and SVGAGI (reference sequence). The CDR3 DNA reads as TGTGCCAGCGGGGACAGCGGTCAGCCCCAGCATTTT. Translated: CASGDSGQPQHF.

This clonotype was counted a few times. This chain uses TRBV7-2 with TRBJ1-5; 7 positions agree with TRBD1. The CDR3 has 15 residues. Trimming removed 3 bases from V and 7 bases from J; junction bases left unmatched: 9. The germline V gene encodes CDR1 SGHTA and CDR2 FQGNSA. CDR3 residues: CASSLDDRVGQPQHF. CDR3 in DNA: TGTGCCAGCAGCTTGGACGACAGGGTCGGGCAGCCCCAGCATTTT.

This clonotype was seen more than once but under ten times. The V gene is TRBV29-1, the J gene TRBJ2-7; maybe TRBD1 (6 bases). V was clipped by 6 bases and J by 3 bases, with 21 bases between them. CDR3 length: 15 amino acids. In germline, CDR1 is SQVTM, CDR2 ANQGSEA. The CDR3 sequence is CSVLKRGKGNYEQYF. CDR3 bases: TGCAGCGTCCTAAAGAGGGGGAAAGGCAACTACGAGCAGTACTTC.

Ten or more counts support this clonotype. The J gene is TRBJ2-5, the V gene TRBV24-1; D is undetermined. CDR3 size: 15 residues. The germline CDR1 and CDR2 sequences are KGHDR and SFDVKD. Trimming took off 4 bases at V and 5 bases at J, with 16 bases between the two ends. The CDR3 bases are TGTGCCACCAGTGACGTTAGTTCTGGCTGGGAGACCCAGTACTTC. Translating it yields CATSDVSSGWETQYF.

This chain connects TRBV10-3 to TRBJ2-7; tentatively, D is TRBD1 (6 bases). The V end was cut by 5 bases, the J end by 0 bases, with 8 bases between. The CDR3 spans 13 residues. Germline V gene sequence: CDR1 ENHRY, CDR2 SYGVKD. The CDR3 protein is CAISLQGSYEQYF. As DNA, the CDR3 is TGTGCCATCAGTCTACAGGGCTCCTACGAGCAGTACTTC.

J is TRBJ1-2 and V is TRBV2; the match to TRBD1 covers 10 bases. V trimming: 6 bases; J trimming: 6 bases; junction bases outside the gene matches: 4. Germline V gene data show CDR1 as SNHLY and CDR2 as FYNNEI. This CDR3 contains 13 residues. CDR3 sequence: CASSGTGDDGYTF. The CDR3 DNA follows: TGTGCCAGCAGCGGGACAGGGGATGATGGCTACACCTTC.

On this clonotype: One end of the junction does not line up with germline, which may come from a read error. The rearrangement links TRBV7-6 to TRBJ1-1; 7 nucleotides line up with TRBD1. The CDR3 extends over 16 amino acids. The germline CDR1 and CDR2 sequences are SGHVS and FNYEAQ. The CDR3 here is CASSRDRTGRNTEAFF. CDR3 nucleotides: TGCGCCAGCAGCCGCGACCGGACAGGACGGAACACTGAAGCTTTCTTT.

The chain links TRBV25-1 to TRBJ1-1; 11 bases map to TRBD1. CDR3 length: 13 amino acids. CDR1 is MGHDK and CDR2 is SYGVNS in the germline V gene. V trimming: 3 bases; J trimming: 9 bases; junction bases outside the gene matches: 3. The CDR3 DNA is TGTGCCAGCAGTGATTGGACAGGGGGCCAAGCTTTCTTT. It specifies CASSDWTGGQAFF.

This clonotype was recorded many times. The V and J genes are TRBV19 and TRBJ2-5; D is perhaps TRBD2 (6 bases). The V gene's germline CDR1 is LNHDA and CDR2 SQIVND (reference sequence). The V gene lost 4 bases and the J gene lost 0 bases, with 6 bases spanning the gap. The CDR3 runs to 13 residues. CDR3 loop: CASSRDYQETQYF. The CDR3 region has the DNA TGTGCCAGTAGTAGGGACTACCAAGAGACCCAGTACTTC.

This clonotype was observed at least ten times. The CDR3 is CASDRGTGELFF. The CDR3, as DNA: TGTGCCAGCGACAGGGGCACCGGGGAGCTGTTTTTT. The chain combines TRBV6-5 with TRBJ2-2; 8 nucleotides align to TRBD1. This CDR3 has 12 residues. Germline V lookup: CDR1 MNHEY, CDR2 SVGAGI. The trim removed 8 bases at V and 4 bases at J, leaving 0 bases unmatched.

The table lists this clonotype with a few counts. This rearrangement joins TRBV25-1 to TRBJ2-7, with D possibly matching TRBD1 (6 bases). The germline V gene encodes CDR1 MGHDK and CDR2 SYGVNS. This CDR3 is built from 14 residues. V lost 3 bases and J lost 2, with 11 bases in between. CDR3 in amino acids: CASSDNTGTYEQYF. CDR3 in DNA: TGTGCCAGCAGTGATAATACAGGGACCTACGAGCAGTACTTC.

V and J are TRBV7-8 and TRBJ2-2; tentative D call: TRBD1 (5 bases). Germline V CDR1 and CDR2: SGHVS, FQNEAQ. V was shortened by 6 bases and J by 6 bases, with 11 bases between the two germline ends. The CDR3 is 13 residues long. CDR3 residues: CASRAGLPGELFF. The CDR3 coding sequence is TGTGCCAGCAGGGCAGGGCTTCCCGGGGAGCTGTTTTTT. The full variable domain, rest sourced from reference TRBV7-8 and TRBJ2-2, is GAGVSQSPRYKVAKRGQDVALRCDPISGHVSLFWYQQALGQGPEFLTYFQNEAQLDKSGLPSDRFFAERPEGSVSTLKIQRTQQEDSAVYLCASRAGLPGELFFGEGSRLTVL.

The V gene is TRBV7-9, the J gene TRBJ2-6, with 7 positions matching TRBD1. Germline lookup yields CDR1 SEHNR and CDR2 FQNEAQ (reference sequence). CDR3 length: 17 amino acids. V trimming: 5 bases; J trimming: 2 bases; junction bases outside the gene matches: 9. DNA of the CDR3: TGTGCCAGCAGCCTAGGGGACAGCCGAACTGGGGCCAACGTCCTGACTTTC. It translates to CASSLGDSRTGANVLTF.

This clonotype appeared many times. This rearrangement joins TRBV6-1 to TRBJ2-7; 9 nucleotides match TRBD1. V lost 6 bases and J lost 6; bases outside the gene matches: 3. CDR1 and CDR2 from the germline V gene are MNHNS and SASEGT. This CDR3 has 12 residues. The CDR3 region has the DNA TGTGCCAGCAGCGGGACAGGGATCGAGCAGTACTTC. Translation: CASSGTGIEQYF.

The J gene is TRBJ1-6, the V gene TRBV7-9; unclear D gene. The V gene lost 6 bases and the J gene lost 0 bases, with 12 bases spanning the gap. The CDR3 extends over 16 amino acids. Per germline, CDR1 SEHNR and CDR2 FQNEAQ (reference sequence). CDR3 sequence (DNA): TGTGCCAGCAGAGTGTACAGACGCTCCTATAATTCACCCCTCCACTTT. Translation: CASRVYRRSYNSPLHF.

This clonotype was seen repeatedly, ten times or more. The genes are TRBV7-9 and TRBJ1-2, with TRBD1 identical over 7 bases. V shed 5 bases, J shed 8 bases, and the junction held 14 bases outside the gene matches. Germline assignment: CDR1 SEHNR and CDR2 FQNEAQ (reference sequence). The CDR3 spans 15 residues. The CDR3 region has the DNA TGTGCCAGCAGCAATTCCGGGACAGCAGGTAGAGGCTACACCTTC. Its protein is CASSNSGTAGRGYTF.

This clonotype was detected a few times. The chain has TRBV5-1 and TRBJ1-1; D not certain. From germline, CDR1 is SGHRS and CDR2 YFSETQ. The V and J ends lost 0 bases and 6 bases respectively, with 12 bases between them. The CDR3 length is 14 residues. The CDR3 sequence: CASSLEGSLSEAFF. CDR3 DNA: TGCGCCAGCAGCTTGGAAGGGAGTCTATCTGAAGCTTTCTTT.

This clonotype turned up a few times. The chain has TRBV3-2 and TRBJ1-1; the DNA was not compared with TRBD1, the D call given in the table. TRBV3-2 has pseudogene status. The CDR3 runs 16 residues. Here the CDR3 reads CASRQGKGKKSTEAFF. The CDR3 coding sequence is TGTGCCAGCAGACAGGGTAAGGGGAAGAAGAGCACTGAAGCTTTCTTT.

This sequence joins TRBV30 and TRBJ2-5, with 7 positions matching TRBD2. Trimming took 2 bases from V and 6 from J; bases not matched to a gene: 6. From germline, CDR1 is GTSNPN and CDR2 SVGIG (reference sequence). CDR3 length: 13 amino acids. CDR3 coding DNA: TGTGCCTGGAGTCGTGCGGGAGTAAAGACCCAGTACTTC. Translated, it gives CAWSRAGVKTQYF.

A remark on this clonotype: The germline gene is not matched at one end of the junction; a read error may be the cause. V is TRBV5-1 and J is TRBJ2-5; maybe TRBD2 (5 bases). Germline V gene lookup returns CDR1 SGHRS and CDR2 YFSETQ. CDR3 length equals 15 residues. CDR3 nucleotide sequence: TGTGCCAGCAGCTTGGATACGGGGAGTCAAGAGACCCAGTACTTC. This gives the protein CASSLDTGSQETQYF. Full variable domain (missing parts from reference TRBV5-1 and TRBJ2-5): KAGVTQTPRYLIKTRGQQVTLSCSPISGHRSVSWYQQTPGQGLQFLFEYFSETQRNKGNFPGRFSGRQFSNSRSEMNVSTLELGDSALYLCASSLDTGSQETQYFGPGTRLLVL.

The chain is built from TRBV20-1 and TRBJ2-7; D may be TRBD1 (6 bases). Germline CDR1 DFQATT, CDR2 SNEGSKA (reference sequence). There are 13 residues in the CDR3. The V and J ends lost 4 bases and 2 bases respectively, with 12 bases between them. CDR3 loop: CSATSGQTYEQYF. CDR3 bases: TGCAGTGCTACCTCGGGACAAACCTACGAGCAGTACTTC.

The V and J genes are TRBV4-3 and TRBJ1-1; perhaps TRBD1 as D (6 bases). The CDR3 sequence is 12 residues long. Trimming took off 2 bases at V and 7 bases at J, with 8 bases between the two ends. Germline V gene sequence: CDR1 LGHNA, CDR2 YSLEER. This CDR3 is CASSQTGSEAFF. Here the CDR3 DNA reads TGCGCCAGCAGCCAAACAGGGAGTGAAGCTTTCTTT.

This clonotype was counted many times. This chain uses TRBV5-1 with TRBJ1-4, with D maybe TRBD1 (6 bases). Trimming took 2 bases from V and 7 from J, leaving 15 bases between them. In germline, CDR1 is SGHRS, CDR2 YFSETQ. This CDR3 contains 15 residues. The CDR3 DNA is TGCGCCAGCAGCTTACTTACAGGGCTCGGTGAAAAACTGTTTTTT. Translation: CASSLLTGLGEKLFF.